This is a list of T cell receptor beta chains from one sample in a study of CD8 T cells in ankylosing spondylitis. TCRdb fed the 5' RACE reads into MiXCR, producing one record per CDR3 protein. Of around 540,000 distinct CDR3 sequences listed, about an eighth are singletons. The source material was blood, either unsorted or a sorted T cell fraction (not recorded which). These receptors came from a male donor with ankylosing spondylitis. CDR3s include the opening cysteine and the closing phenylalanine or tryptophan. A D gene is named only where the DNA matches it firmly. Clone sizes are given selectively: once, few, many, or a class where the clone is expanded.

d_call | j_call | clone_size | v_call | cdr3_aa | cdr3_nt
- | TRBJ1-1 | few | TRBV20-1 | CSADVGAEAFF | TGCAGTGCTGATGTCGGGGCTGAAGCTTTCTTT
TRBD2 | TRBJ2-1 | - | TRBV7-8 | CASSISGSASYNEQFF | TGTGCCAGCAGCATCAGCGGGAGTGCCTCCTACAATGAGCAGTTCTTC
TRBD2 | TRBJ2-3 | few | TRBV20-1 | CSAIPGGRTDTQYF | TGCAGTGCTATCCCCGGCGGGAGAACAGATACGCAGTATTTT
- | TRBJ1-6 | few | TRBV6-6 | CASSFRASPLHF | TGTGCCAGCAGTTTCCGGGCTTCACCCCTCCACTTT
- | TRBJ1-6 | few | TRBV6-5 | CASSYGGLSYNSPLHF | TGTGCCAGCAGTTACGGGGGACTCTCCTATAATTCACCCCTCCACTTT
- | TRBJ1-6 | - | TRBV2 | CASRTRSGSSPLHF | TGTGCCAGCAGAACCCGGAGTGGAAGTTCACCCCTCCACTTT
TRBD2 | TRBJ2-7 | many | TRBV5-1 | CASSLTRTSGSYEQYF | TGCGCCAGCAGCCTCACCAGGACTAGCGGGTCGTACGAGCAGTACTTC
- | TRBJ2-6 | - | TRBV5-1 | CASSFRVRNSGANVLTF | TGCGCCAGCAGCTTCAGGGTCCGAAACTCTGGGGCCAACGTCCTGACTTTC
- | TRBJ2-5 | - | TRBV5-1 | CASSLIPGVIKETQYF | TGCGCCAGCAGCTTGATACCAGGTGTGATTAAAGAGACCCAGTACTTC
TRBD1 | TRBJ1-5 | - | TRBV19 | CASATGGGNQPQHF | TGTGCCAGCGCAACAGGGGGGGGCAATCAGCCCCAGCATTTT
- | TRBJ2-1 | few | TRBV20-1 | CTGRADDEQFF | TGCACTGGCCGTGCGGACGATGAGCAGTTCTTC
- | TRBJ2-7 | few | TRBV3-1 | CASSYITGREQYF | TGTGCCAGCAGCTACATTACAGGGCGCGAGCAGTACTTC
- | TRBJ2-1 | - | TRBV7-9 | CASRTFGEQFF | TGTGCCAGCCGCACGTTCGGTGAGCAGTTCTTC
TRBD2 | TRBJ2-3 | many | TRBV20-1 | CSARDSGGPDTQYF | TGCAGTGCTAGAGATTCGGGGGGTCCAGATACGCAGTATTTT
- | TRBJ2-2 | - | TRBV2 | CASSRLRGGTNTGELFF | TGTGCCAGCAGTCGCCTTAGGGGGGGTACGAACACCGGGGAGCTGTTTTTT
- | TRBJ2-3 | few | TRBV10-3 | CAISESRGSGTDTQYF | TGTGCCATCAGTGAGTCGAGGGGTTCGGGCACAGATACGCAGTATTTT
TRBD2 | TRBJ2-1 | - | TRBV5-1 | CASSLVFTGGPYNEQFF | TGCGCCAGCAGCTTGGTTTTTACGGGAGGGCCTTACAATGAGCAGTTCTTC
TRBD2 | TRBJ2-1 | - | TRBV20-1 | CSAGNPGLAGGDEQFF | TGCAGTGCTGGTAACCCGGGACTAGCAGGTGGGGATGAGCAGTTCTTC
- | TRBJ2-7 | few | TRBV6-1 | CASIDSSYEQYF | TGTGCCAGCATCGACAGTAGCTACGAGCAGTACTTC
- | TRBJ1-3 | few | TRBV20-1 | CSARENSSGNTIYF | TGCAGTGCTAGAGAGAATAGCTCTGGAAACACCATATATTTT
TRBD1 | TRBJ2-3 | few | TRBV7-7 | CASSPGQGAGTQYF | TGTGCCAGCAGCCCGGGACAGGGGGCAGGTACGCAGTATTTT
- | TRBJ2-1 | - | TRBV20-1 | CSPPLPSSNEQFF | TGCAGTCCTCCACTTCCTAGCAGCAATGAGCAGTTCTTC
- | TRBJ2-6 | few | TRBV20-1 | CSARDSHSPSGANVLTF | TGCAGTGCTAGAGATTCCCACAGCCCCTCTGGGGCCAACGTCCTGACTTTC
- | TRBJ2-1 | many | TRBV12-3/TRBV12-4 | CASSFSVVGEQFF | TGTGCCAGCAGTTTTTCAGTGGTGGGTGAGCAGTTCTTC
TRBD2 | TRBJ2-7 | - | TRBV10-3 | CAISLAGAPGEQYF | TGTGCCATCAGTCTAGCGGGAGCCCCGGGGGAGCAGTACTTC
- | TRBJ2-2 | few | TRBV20-1 | CSALGVSGELFF | TGCAGTGCCCTAGGGGTGTCCGGGGAGCTGTTTTTT
- | TRBJ1-5 | many | TRBV20-1 | CSASFPQFSSNQPQHF | TGCAGTGCTAGTTTTCCCCAATTTTCAAGCAATCAGCCCCAGCATTTT
- | TRBJ1-1 | many | TRBV5-1 | CASSLQDTEAFF | TGCGCCAGCAGCTTGCAGGACACTGAAGCTTTCTTT
- | TRBJ2-1 | - | TRBV7-9 | CASSRSTEQAEQFF | TGTGCCAGCAGCCGTTCGACGGAACAAGCCGAGCAGTTCTTC
TRBD1 | TRBJ1-1 | many | TRBV6-6 | CASSDNRGTAFF | TGTGCCAGCAGTGACAACAGGGGCACCGCTTTCTTT
TRBD2 | TRBJ2-1 | few | TRBV29-1 | CSVGEGRYEQFF | TGCAGCGTTGGGGAGGGTCGCTATGAGCAGTTCTTC
- | TRBJ1-4 | - | TRBV12-3/TRBV12-4 | CASSRDPNEKLFF | TGTGCCAGCAGCCGGGACCCTAATGAAAAACTGTTTTTT
- | TRBJ1-3 | - | TRBV18 | CASSPSGSQGGNTIYF | TGTGCCAGCTCACCATCAGGCTCTCAGGGTGGAAACACCATATATTTT
- | TRBJ2-3 | few | TRBV30 | CAWRRSSIGDTQYF | TGTGCCTGGAGGAGGTCTAGTATTGGAGATACGCAGTATTTT
TRBD2 | TRBJ2-3 | - | TRBV10-1 | CASSGLAGESTDTQYF | TGCGCCAGCAGTGGATTAGCGGGGGAAAGCACAGATACGCAGTATTTT
- | TRBJ2-7 | few | TRBV6-1 | CASSERQTYEQYF | TGTGCCAGCAGTGAACGACAGACCTACGAGCAGTACTTC
TRBD2 | TRBJ2-3 | - | TRBV20-1 | CSARDDGLAGFQGDTQYF | TGCAGTGCTAGAGACGACGGACTAGCGGGATTTCAGGGAGATACGCAGTATTTT
- | TRBJ1-2 | many | TRBV5-1 | CASSLGDNYGYTF | TGTGCCAGCAGCTTAGGGGACAACTATGGCTACACCTTC
TRBD2 | TRBJ2-1 | few | TRBV5-1 | CATTLGTSGRNEQFF | TGCGCCACAACGTTGGGGACTAGCGGGAGGAATGAGCAGTTCTTC
- | TRBJ1-5 | - | TRBV18 | CASSPEYSNQPQHF | TGTGCCAGCTCACCAGAGTATAGCAATCAGCCCCAGCATTTT
TRBD2 | TRBJ2-7 | few | TRBV5-1 | CASSSRTSETYEQYF | TGCGCCAGCAGCTCCCGGACTAGCGAAACCTACGAGCAGTACTTC
- | TRBJ2-1 | few | TRBV5-1 | CASIDLDSLNEQFF | TGCGCCAGCATCGATCTCGACAGTCTCAATGAGCAGTTCTTC
- | TRBJ2-1 | few | TRBV6-1 | CASSGAGTFNEQFF | TGTGCCAGCAGTGGGGCCGGGACATTTAATGAGCAGTTCTTC
TRBD2 | TRBJ2-5 | - | TRBV18 | CASSLERGNQETQYF | TGTGCCAGCTCTCTAGAGCGGGGTAACCAAGAGACCCAGTACTTC
TRBD1 | TRBJ2-7 | - | TRBV24-1 | CATSETGATYEQYF | TGTGCCACCAGTGAGACAGGGGCGACCTACGAGCAGTACTTC
TRBD1 | TRBJ1-2 | - | TRBV7-8 | CASSGKTGGHGYTF | TGTGCCAGCAGCGGGAAGACAGGGGGACATGGCTACACCTTC
- | TRBJ2-5 | - | TRBV20-1 | CSARGGWGLQETQYF | TGCAGTGCTAGAGGGGGCTGGGGTTTGCAAGAGACCCAGTACTTC
TRBD1 | TRBJ1-1 | - | TRBV28 | CASSLWTGEEAFF | TGTGCCAGCAGTTTATGGACAGGGGAGGAAGCTTTCTTT
TRBD1 | TRBJ1-3 | - | TRBV7-9 | CASSSTGDGNTIYF | TGTGCCAGCAGCTCGACAGGGGATGGAAACACCATATATTTT
- | TRBJ2-5 | - | TRBV7-9 | CASAQVQGYETQYF | TGTGCCAGCGCCCAGGTCCAGGGGTATGAGACCCAGTACTTC
TRBD2 | TRBJ2-3 | - | TRBV20-1 | CSASPSRGRGSGTLPFADTQYF | TGCAGTGCTAGTCCTTCTAGGGGCCGGGGTAGCGGGACTCTACCTTTCGCAGATACGCAGTATTTT
- | TRBJ2-5 | few | TRBV7-2 | CASSLMAATPQETQYF | TGTGCCAGCAGCTTAATGGCAGCCACTCCTCAAGAGACCCAGTACTTC
TRBD1 | TRBJ1-1 | - | TRBV19 | CATSGGWTEAFF | TGTGCCACCTCAGGGGGGTGGACTGAAGCTTTCTTT
TRBD1 | TRBJ2-1 | - | TRBV27 | CASSSRGRNEQFF | TGTGCCAGCAGTTCCAGGGGGCGCAATGAGCAGTTCTTC